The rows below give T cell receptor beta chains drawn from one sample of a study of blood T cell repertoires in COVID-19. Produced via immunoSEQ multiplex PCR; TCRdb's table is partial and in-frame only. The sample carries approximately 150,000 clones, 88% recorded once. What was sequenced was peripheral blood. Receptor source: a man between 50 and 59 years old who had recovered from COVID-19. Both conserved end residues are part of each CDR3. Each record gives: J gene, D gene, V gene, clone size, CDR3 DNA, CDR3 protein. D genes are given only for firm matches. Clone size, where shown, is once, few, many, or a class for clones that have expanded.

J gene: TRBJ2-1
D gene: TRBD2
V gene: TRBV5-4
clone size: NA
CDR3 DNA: TGTGCCAGCAGCCAGTCTAGCGGGATAGGCTACAATGAGCAGTTCTTC
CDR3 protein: CASSQSSGIGYNEQFF

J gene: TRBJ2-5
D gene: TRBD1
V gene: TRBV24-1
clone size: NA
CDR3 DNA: TGTGCCACCAGTGAACAGGGACAGGGGGGACAAGAGACCCAGTACTTC
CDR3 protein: CATSEQGQGGQETQYF

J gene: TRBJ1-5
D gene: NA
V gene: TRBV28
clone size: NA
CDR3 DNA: TGTGCCAGCAGTTCGACTCTAGGACAGCCCCAGCATTTT
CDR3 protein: CASSSTLGQPQHF

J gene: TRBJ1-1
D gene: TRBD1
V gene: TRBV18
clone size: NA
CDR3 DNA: TGTGCCAGCTCACCTAGACAGGGATCGAACACTGAAGCTTTCTTT
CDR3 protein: CASSPRQGSNTEAFF

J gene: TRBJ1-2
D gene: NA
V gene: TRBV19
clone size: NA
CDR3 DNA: TGTGCCAGTAGTCCGGCAGACGTTCCCGCGAGGGGCTACACCTTC
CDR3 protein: CASSPADVPARGYTF

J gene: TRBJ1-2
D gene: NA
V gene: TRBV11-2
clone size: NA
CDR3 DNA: TGTGCCAGCAGCTTAGTTGAGAACTATGGCTACACCTTC
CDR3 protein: CASSLVENYGYTF

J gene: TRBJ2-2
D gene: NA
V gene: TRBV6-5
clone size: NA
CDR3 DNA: TGTGCCAGCAGACGGGACACCGACACCGGGGAGCTGTTTTTT
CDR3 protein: CASRRDTDTGELFF

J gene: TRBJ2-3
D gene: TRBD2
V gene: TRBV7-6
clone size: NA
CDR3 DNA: TGTGCCAGCACCTCCCAAGCGGGGCCTCCCGCAGATACGCAGTATTTT
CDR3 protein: CASTSQAGPPADTQYF

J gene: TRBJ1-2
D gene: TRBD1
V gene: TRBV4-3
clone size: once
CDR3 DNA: TGCGCCAGCAGCCAAGGCACACAGGGGGCGTATGGCTACACCTTC
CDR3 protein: CASSQGTQGAYGYTF

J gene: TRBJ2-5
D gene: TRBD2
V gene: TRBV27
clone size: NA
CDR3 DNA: TGTGCCAGCAGTTTCCTCTTTAGGGTAGCGGGAGCTGAGACCCAGTACTTC
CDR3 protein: CASSFLFRVAGAETQYF

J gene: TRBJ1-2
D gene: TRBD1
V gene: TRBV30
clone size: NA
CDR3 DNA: TGTGCCTGGAGTGTGACAGGGGGAGGCTACACCTTC
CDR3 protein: CAWSVTGGGYTF

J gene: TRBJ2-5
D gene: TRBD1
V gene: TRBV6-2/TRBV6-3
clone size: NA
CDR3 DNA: TGTGCCAGCAGCCTTCCGGGACAGGGGGCCTCGGGGGAGACCCAGTACTTC
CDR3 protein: CASSLPGQGASGETQYF

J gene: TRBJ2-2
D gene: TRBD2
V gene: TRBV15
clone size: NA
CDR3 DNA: TGTGCCACCAGCAGACTAGCGGGAGCGACGAACACCGGGGAGCTGTTTTTT
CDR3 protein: CATSRLAGATNTGELFF

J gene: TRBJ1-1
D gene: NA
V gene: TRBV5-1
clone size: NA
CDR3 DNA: TGCGCCAGCAGCTTCGGGGATAGGAACACTGAAGCTTTCTTT
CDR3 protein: CASSFGDRNTEAFF

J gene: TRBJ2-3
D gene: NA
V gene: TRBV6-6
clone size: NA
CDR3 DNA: TGTGCCAGCATCAGGAACGGGAGAGGGACAGATACGCAGTATTTT
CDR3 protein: CASIRNGRGTDTQYF

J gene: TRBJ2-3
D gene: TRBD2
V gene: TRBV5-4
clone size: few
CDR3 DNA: TGTGCCAGCGATACTAGCGGGGAGACACCCGATACGCAGTATTTT
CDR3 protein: CASDTSGETPDTQYF

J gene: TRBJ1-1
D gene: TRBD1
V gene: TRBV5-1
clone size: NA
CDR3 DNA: TGCGCCAGCAGCCCTGGAGGACAGGACACTGAAGCTTTCTTT
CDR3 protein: CASSPGGQDTEAFF

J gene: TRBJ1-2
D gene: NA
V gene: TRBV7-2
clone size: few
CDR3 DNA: TGTGCCAGCAGCGAAGTGGGGGGGCTGGACTATGGCTACACCTTC
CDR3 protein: CASSEVGGLDYGYTF

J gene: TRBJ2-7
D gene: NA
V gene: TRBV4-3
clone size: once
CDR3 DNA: TGCGCCAGCAGCCAACCACGGGACATAGCCTACGAGCAGTACTTC
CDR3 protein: CASSQPRDIAYEQYF

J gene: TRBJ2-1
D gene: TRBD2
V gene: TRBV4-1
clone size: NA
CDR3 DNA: TGCGCCAGCAGCCAAAATCCTCTGTGGACTAGCGGGACAGGCAATGAGCAGTTCTTC
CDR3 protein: CASSQNPLWTSGTGNEQFF

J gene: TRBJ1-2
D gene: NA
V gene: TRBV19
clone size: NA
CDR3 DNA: TGTGCCAGTAGTCTATCCAGGGGTAATGGCTACACCTTC
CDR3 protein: CASSLSRGNGYTF

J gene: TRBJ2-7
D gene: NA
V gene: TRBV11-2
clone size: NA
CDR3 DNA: TGTGCCAGCAGCTTAAGGGGGGGCTACGAGCAGTACTTC
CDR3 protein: CASSLRGGYEQYF

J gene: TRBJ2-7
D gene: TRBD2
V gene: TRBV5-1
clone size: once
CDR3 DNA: TGCGCCAGCAGCTCCGAGCGGGGGCTTTCCTTGTACTTC
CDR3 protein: CASSSERGLSLYF

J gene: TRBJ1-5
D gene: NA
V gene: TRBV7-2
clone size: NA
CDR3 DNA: TGTGCCAGCAGCTTAGATTACACTCAGCCCCAGCATTTT
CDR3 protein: CASSLDYTQPQHF

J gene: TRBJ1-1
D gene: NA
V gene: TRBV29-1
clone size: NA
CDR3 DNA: TGCAGCGTTGTGCCCCACGTACAGGTGAACACTGAAGCTTTCTTT
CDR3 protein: CSVVPHVQVNTEAFF

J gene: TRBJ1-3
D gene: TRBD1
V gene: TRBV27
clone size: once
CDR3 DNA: TGTGCCAGCAGTTTACCGATTCCGTATGGACAGGGGGCAGGAAACACCATATATTTT
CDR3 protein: CASSLPIPYGQGAGNTIYF

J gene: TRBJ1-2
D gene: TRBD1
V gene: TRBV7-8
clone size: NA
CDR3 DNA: TGTGCCAGCAGCCCCGGAACCGGGACAGGGTTTGGCTACACCTTC
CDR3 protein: CASSPGTGTGFGYTF

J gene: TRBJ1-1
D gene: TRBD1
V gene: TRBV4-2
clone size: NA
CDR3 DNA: TGTGCCAGCAGCCAGCCACTACCCGGGACAGGGGTTTCGAACACTGAAGCTTTCTTT
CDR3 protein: CASSQPLPGTGVSNTEAFF

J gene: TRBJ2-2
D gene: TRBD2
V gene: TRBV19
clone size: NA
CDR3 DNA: TGTGCCACCCTTAGGGGCCTAGCGGGGGCCCACACCGGGGAGCTGTTTTTT
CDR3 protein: CATLRGLAGAHTGELFF

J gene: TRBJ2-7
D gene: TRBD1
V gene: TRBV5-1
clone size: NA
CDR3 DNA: TGCGCCAGCAGCTTGGATTGGACAGGGATTTACGAGCAGTACTTC
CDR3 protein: CASSLDWTGIYEQYF

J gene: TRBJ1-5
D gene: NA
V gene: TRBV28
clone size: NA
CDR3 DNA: TGTGCCAGCAGTTTTCACACACCTAGCAATCAGCCCCAGCATTTT
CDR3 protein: CASSFHTPSNQPQHF

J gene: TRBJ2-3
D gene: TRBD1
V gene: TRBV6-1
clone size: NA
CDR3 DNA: TGTGCCAGCAGTGATACAGGGGGCTGGTATACGCAGTATTTT
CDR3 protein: CASSDTGGWYTQYF

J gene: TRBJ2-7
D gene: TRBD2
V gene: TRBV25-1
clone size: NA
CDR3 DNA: TGTGCCAGCAGTGACGGGGGGGCATCCTACGAGCAGTACTTC
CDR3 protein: CASSDGGASYEQYF

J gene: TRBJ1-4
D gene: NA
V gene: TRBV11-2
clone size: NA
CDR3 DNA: TGTGCCAGCAGCCGGACGGGGGGGGCTAATGAAAAACTGTTTTTT
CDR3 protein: CASSRTGGANEKLFF

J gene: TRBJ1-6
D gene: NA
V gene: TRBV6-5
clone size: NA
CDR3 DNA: TGTGCCAGCAGCCGAGACGGAGGGTCTAATTCACCCCTCCACTTT
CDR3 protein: CASSRDGGSNSPLHF

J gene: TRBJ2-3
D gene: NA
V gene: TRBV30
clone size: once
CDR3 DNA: TGTGCCTGGGTCCTGGGGGGAAGCACAGATACGCAGTATTTT
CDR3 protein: CAWVLGGSTDTQYF

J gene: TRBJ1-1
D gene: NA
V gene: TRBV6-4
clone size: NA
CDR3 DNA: TGTGCCAGCAGCCCGTCCCCCGGGAAGGTGACTGAAGCTTTCTTT
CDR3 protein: CASSPSPGKVTEAFF

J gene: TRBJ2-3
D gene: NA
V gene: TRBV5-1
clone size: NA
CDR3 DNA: TGCGCCAGCAGCTATAGGGGGTCTAGCACAGATACGCAGTATTTT
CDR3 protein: CASSYRGSSTDTQYF

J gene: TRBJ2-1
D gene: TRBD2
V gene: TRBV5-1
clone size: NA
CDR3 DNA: TGCGCCAGCAGCTTGGCTATTACCGGGACTAGCGGGAGCCTGAGCTCCTACAATGAGCAGTTCTTC
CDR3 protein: CASSLAITGTSGSLSSYNEQFF

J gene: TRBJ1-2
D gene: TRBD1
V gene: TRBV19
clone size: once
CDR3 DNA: TGTGCCAGTAGTATAACCCGGGACAGGGTAGTCGGCTACACCTTC
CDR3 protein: CASSITRDRVVGYTF

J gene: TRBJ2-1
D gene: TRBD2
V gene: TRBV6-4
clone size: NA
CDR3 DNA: TGTGCCAGCAGTGACCCAAGGGGACTAGCGGGAGGGCCAACCCACAATGAGCAGTTCTTC
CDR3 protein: CASSDPRGLAGGPTHNEQFF

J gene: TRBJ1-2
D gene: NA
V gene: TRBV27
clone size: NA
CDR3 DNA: TGTGCCAGCAGTGCAAGACAGAGGAACAACTATGGCTACACCTTC
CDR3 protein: CASSARQRNNYGYTF

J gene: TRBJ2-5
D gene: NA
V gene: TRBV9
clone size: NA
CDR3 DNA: TGTGCCAGCAGCGTAGGGGCCCGGCAGGAGGGAGAGACCCAGTACTTC
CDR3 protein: CASSVGARQEGETQYF

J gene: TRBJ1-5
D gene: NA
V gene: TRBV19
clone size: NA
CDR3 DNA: TGTGCCAGTAGTATGGCTCCAGTGTCTCGCTCGTATAGCAATCAGCCCCAGCATTTT
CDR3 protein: CASSMAPVSRSYSNQPQHF

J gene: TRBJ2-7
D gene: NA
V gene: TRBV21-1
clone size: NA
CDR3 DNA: TGTGCCAGCAGCAAGGGCGGGCAGGGGTCATACGAGCAGTACTTC
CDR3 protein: CASSKGGQGSYEQYF

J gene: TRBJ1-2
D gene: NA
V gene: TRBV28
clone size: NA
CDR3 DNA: TGTGCCAGCAGTTCGGGTCGGGGGAAGAGTGGCTACACCTTC
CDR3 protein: CASSSGRGKSGYTF

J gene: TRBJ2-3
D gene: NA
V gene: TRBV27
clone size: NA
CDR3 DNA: TGTGCCAGCAGTTTACTCGGCACAGATACGCAGTATTTT
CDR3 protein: CASSLLGTDTQYF

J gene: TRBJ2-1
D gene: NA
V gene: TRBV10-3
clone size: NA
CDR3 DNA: TGTGCCATCAGTGTATCGGAGACCTACAATGAGCAGTTCTTC
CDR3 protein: CAISVSETYNEQFF

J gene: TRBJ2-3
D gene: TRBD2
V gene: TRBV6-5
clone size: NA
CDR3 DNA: TGTGCCAGCAGTCCTTGGGGGGGTACGCAGTATTTT
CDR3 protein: CASSPWGGTQYF

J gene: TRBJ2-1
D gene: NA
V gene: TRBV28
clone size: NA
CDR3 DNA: TGTGCCAGCAGTTTGGTACAGGGAGGGCCCTACAATGAGCAGTTCTTC
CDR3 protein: CASSLVQGGPYNEQFF

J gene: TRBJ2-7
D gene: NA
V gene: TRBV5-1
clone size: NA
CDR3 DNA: TGCGCCAGCAGTAAGGCAGGGTCCTACGAGCAGTACTTC
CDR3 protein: CASSKAGSYEQYF

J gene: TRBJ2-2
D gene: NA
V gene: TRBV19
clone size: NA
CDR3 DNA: TGTGCCAGTAGGGGCTTGGGGGGTGCGAACGGGGAGCTGTTTTTT
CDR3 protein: CASRGLGGANGELFF

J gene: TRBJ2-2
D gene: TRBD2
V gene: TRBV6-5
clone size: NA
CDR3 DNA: TGTGCCAGCAGTTACTCCGGGGGAGGGGCAGGCGGGGAGCTGTTTTTT
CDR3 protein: CASSYSGGGAGGELFF

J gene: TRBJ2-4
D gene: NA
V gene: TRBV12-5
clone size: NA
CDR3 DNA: TGTGCTAGTGCTCCCCGGGTAGCCAAAAACATTCAGTACTTC
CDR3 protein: CASAPRVAKNIQYF

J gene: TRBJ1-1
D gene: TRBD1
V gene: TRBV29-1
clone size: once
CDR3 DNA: TGCAGCCCCCCTAGTGGGGACAGGGAACCCACTGAAGCTTTCTTT
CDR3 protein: CSPPSGDREPTEAFF

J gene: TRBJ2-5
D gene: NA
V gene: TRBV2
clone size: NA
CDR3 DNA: TGTGCCAGCAGCCAACAAGAGACCCAGTACTTC
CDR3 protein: CASSQQETQYF

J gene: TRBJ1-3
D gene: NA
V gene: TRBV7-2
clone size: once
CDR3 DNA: TGTGCCAGCAGCTTAGCGAAAGGGGTGCGCGGAAACACCATATATTTT
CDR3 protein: CASSLAKGVRGNTIYF

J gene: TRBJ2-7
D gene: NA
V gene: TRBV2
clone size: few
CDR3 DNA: TGTGCCAGCAGTGACCCAAACTACGAGCAGTACTTC
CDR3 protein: CASSDPNYEQYF

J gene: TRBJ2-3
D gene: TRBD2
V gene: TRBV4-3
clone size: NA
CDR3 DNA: TGCGCCAGCAGCCAGGGACTAGCGGGGGCAGATACGCAGTATTTT
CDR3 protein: CASSQGLAGADTQYF

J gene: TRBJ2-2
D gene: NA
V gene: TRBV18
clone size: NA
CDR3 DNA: TGTGCCAGCTCACCATCCAGCTCCGGGGGCGGGGAGCTGTTTTTT
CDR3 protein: CASSPSSSGGGELFF